The clone carrying this TCR beta chain was detected a few times. This sample is drawn from a study of T cells in Graves' hyperthyroidism and ophthalmopathy. TCR beta CDR3 regions were amplified from RNA. HTBI primers drove first-round RT-PCR of the TCR CDR3. TCRdb independently ran MiXCR on the multiplex PCR reads; one entry per CDR3 protein. The sample yields 110,000 to 150,000 distinct CDR3 sequences, approximately 20% seen once. The TCR comes from a woman aged 45 to 65 with Graves' hyperthyroidism that later progressed to Graves' ophthalmopathy. The sample comprised blood.

This CDR3 is CASSEAQGGTDTQYF. CDR3 nucleotide sequence: TGTGCCAGCAGTGAAGCGCAGGGGGGCACAGATACGCAGTATTTT. The V call is TRBV6-1, the J call TRBJ2-3; 7 bases line up with TRBD1. This CDR3 region has 15 residues. V dropped 0 bases and J dropped 1; count of bases not matched to a gene: 1. Germline V CDR1 and CDR2: MNHNS, SASEGT.